The present TCR beta chain was sequenced within a study of cytomegalovirus exposure and HLA in healthy donors. Study conclusions and caveats: A later analysis linked a missense DCLRE1C variant to TCR beta V- and J-gene trimming. Associated with cytomegalovirus, according to the listing, were 150 to 200 TCR beta chains.

Vbeta (60) and Jbeta (13) primers were used in the PCR. The assay was immunoSEQ multiplex PCR, and TCRdb's table has in-frame clones only and misses some. In the table there are around 86,000 clones, around 79% of which are singletons. Trimming at V came to 0 bases and at J to 3 bases, leaving 4 bases not matched to a gene. This CDR3 is built from 15 residues. Germline loops: CDR1 LNHDA, CDR2 SQIVND (reference sequence). Concerning this clone itself: The antigen remains unidentified.

The V call is TRBV19, the J call TRBJ2-5; TRBD1 matches 7 bases. This TCR came from a female donor in good health and CMV-seronegative. Sequencing was done on a sample of PBMCs. CDR3 sequence reads: CASSIDRGGEETQYF. The CDR3 DNA is TGTGCCAGTAGTATAGACAGAGGGGGCGAAGAGACCCAGTACTTC.